In this sample, the clone carrying this T cell receptor beta chain turned up once. Its antigen remains unidentified. The data stem from a study of T cell responses to AZD1222 COVID-19 vaccine. Study findings and constraints: Donor demographics were predominantly white British with a female majority; clonal diversity may be underestimated. Spike-wide vaccine-associated CD4 TCRs dominated at 160-218 and 743-854. Repertoire sampling was restricted to post-peak T cell response timepoints.

Trimming at V came to 3 bases and at J to 5 bases, leaving 11 bases not matched to a gene. The CDR3 runs 16 residues. CDR1 and CDR2 from the germline V gene are LNHDA and SQIVND (reference sequence). The assay was immunoSEQ multiplex PCR, and TCRdb's table has in-frame clones only and misses some. Seen here are 120,000 or so clones, just over 85% observed once, and the top ten hold approximately 16%. This chain uses TRBV19 with TRBJ2-5; 8 nucleotides line up with TRBD2. The clonotype was recovered from an adult who received the AZD1222 COVID-19 vaccine. Sample: peripheral blood, taken 28 days after the second AZD1222 dose. CDR3 sequence: CASSIGTRNEGETQYF. In DNA form, the CDR3 reads TGTGCCAGTAGTATTGGGACTAGAAACGAAGGCGAGACCCAGTACTTC.